The rows below give T cell receptor beta chains drawn from one sample of a study of regulatory T cells in long-lasting Graves disease. Each CDR3 protein gets one entry after TCRdb re-called the multiplex PCR reads with MiXCR. This table holds 560,000 or so distinct CDR3 sequences, around 16% found once. Separately, the same data were catalogued under a study of T cells in Graves' hyperthyroidism and ophthalmopathy.

The input for sequencing was peripheral blood mononuclear cells (PBMCs), taken at new diagnosis, from a patient treated with antithyroid drugs. These receptors were collected from a man between 18 and 29 years old with Graves disease. CDR3s leave out the opening cysteine and the closing phenylalanine or tryptophan. Not all rows give a size; the values are once, few, many and, for expanded clones, a class.

j_gene | abundance | len | v_gene | CDR3aa
TRBJ2-7 | many | 10 | TRBV6-1 | ASSVTVYEQY
TRBJ2-3 | many | 16 | TRBV6-1 | ASSDKSGTGISTDTQY
TRBJ1-5 | many | 13 | TRBV28 | ASRPFYRQGGPQH
TRBJ1-3 | . | 13 | TRBV11-2 | ASSLEGGFGNTIY
TRBJ2-1 | . | 10 | TRBV12-3/TRBV12-4 | ASNRGEGTAF
TRBJ1-5 | . | 14 | TRBV6-5 | ASSYERTGGSQPQH
TRBJ2-5 | many | 10 | TRBV29-1 | SCWRNQETQY
TRBJ2-7 | few | 12 | TRBV28 | ASRAMGTSYEQY
TRBJ2-5 | many | 14 | TRBV11-2 | ASSLGTGGTQETQY
TRBJ2-1 | many | 12 | TRBV28 | ASSPITFGNEQF
TRBJ2-7 | few | 12 | TRBV7-6 | ASSLGGRGSEQY
TRBJ2-7 | many | 11 | TRBV19 | ASTPGSAYEQY
TRBJ2-7 | . | 15 | TRBV5-1 | ASSTSGTSGRSYEQY
TRBJ1-1 | . | 14 | TRBV7-3 | ASSRGEGRVNTEAF
TRBJ1-1 | . | 9 | TRBV2 | ASSEDREAF
TRBJ2-7 | many | 10 | TRBV27 | ASSGGPSEQY
TRBJ2-7 | many | 16 | TRBV5-1 | ASSFGNPSGRFSYEQY
TRBJ2-5 | many | 11 | TRBV6-1 | ASSPSGVETQY
TRBJ2-7 | many | 11 | TRBV12-3/TRBV12-4 | ASRGQATYEQY
TRBJ1-5 | . | 12 | TRBV9 | ASSARGRNQPQH
TRBJ2-7 | many | 11 | TRBV27 | ASSPRRGYEQY
TRBJ2-1 | few | 14 | TRBV28 | ASSLSPTSGTYEQF
TRBJ2-7 | . | 12 | TRBV7-9 | ASTLDRTRYEQY
TRBJ2-1 | many | 12 | TRBV3-1 | ASSQVEGHNEQF
TRBJ2-7 | . | 15 | TRBV4-1 | ASSQKDVGQGSIEQY